Given below is one T cell receptor (beta chain) in context. Its binding antigen is unknown. No quality values exist for individual bases; no much larger clone is one base distant. Sorted unstimulated T cells and proliferating T cells recovered from mixed lymphocyte reactions were subjected to TCRbeta CDR3 sequencing. Fresh whole blood from about 10 HLA-typed healthy donors served as the source for isolating PBMCs. To map where alloreactive clones came from, CD4+ regulatory T cells in the unstimulated state were FACS-sorted. The protocol used for the library was the immunoSEQ multiplex PCR assay. Roughly 10^5 TCR templates per sample were assayed on the deep sequencing platform. Genomic DNA extracted from sorted T cells was the material used for TCRbeta CDR3 sequencing. The authors' pipeline ran thus. The R programming language was used for the clonal analysis of the TCRbeta CDR3 data. Alloreactive CD4+ and CD8+ clones were defined by comparing unstimulated samples with post-reaction CFSE-low samples. Alloreactive CD4+ clones were assigned to regulatory or non-regulatory origin by matching sequences to sorted unstimulated Treg and non-Treg repertoires. Not all clones reach the TCRdb copy of this immuneACCESS table, which keeps in-frame sequences only. Checked studies attribute under half of the gap to unresolved V genes and leave the rest unexplained. V, J and clone size reflect that table, while D and trimming were determined from the DNA. Here the sample has over 100,000 clones; roughly 94% occur a single time. The ten largest clonotypes hold about 0.75% of the sample.

The sample is drawn from a study of siplizumab effects on memory and regulatory T cells (dated by TCRdb to 2018 to 2020). Turning to the overall study: The study examined how the anti-CD2 antibody siplizumab affects alloreactive T-cell subsets in allogeneic mixed lymphocyte reactions built from human PBMCs.

Taken from cysteine to phenylalanine, the CDR3 has 15 residues. Only the CDR3 DNA is retained, 45 bases long and in frame from the first base. From V the trimming removes 0 bases and from J it removes 6 bases, while the gene matches leave 8 bases of the junction unaccounted for. CDR1 SGHRS and CDR2 YFSETQ are derived from the germline V gene. Results the study describes overall, beyond this receptor: Of the alloreactive CD4+ clones that could be mapped, the Treg-derived share averaged around 64% with siplizumab compared with 25% to 30% in control reactions. A naive or memory phenotype could not be assigned to roughly 80-95% of proliferating CD4+ or CD8+ clones. Whether proliferating Tregs from siplizumab cultures actually had suppressive function was not functionally confirmed. Siplizumab significantly reduced the cumulative frequency of alloreactive sequences traceable to unstimulated CD4+ memory T cells. Because sequences below about 10^-5 frequency were poorly captured, only a minor fraction of alloreactive clones could be mapped to unstimulated subsets. Unstimulated naive T cells appeared more diverse than memory T cells, and naive cells seemed to contribute substantially to the alloresponse.

The rearranged segments are TRBV5-1 and TRBJ2-5, with TRBD1 matching 7 junction bases. Sequencing used Tregs sorted from blood. The TCR originated in a human donor in good health. The DNA sequence is TGCGCCAGCAGCTTGGCCGACAGGGATACGAAGACCCAGTACTTC. Its coded protein is CASSLADRDTKTQYF.